The T cell receptor (beta chain) described here comes from a study of lymphopenia after photon versus proton radiotherapy. Points from the study as a whole: Post-nadir TCR diversity decline inversely tracked overall survival among those who died. Survival link was tested only in deceased patients; proton benefit remains a possibility. Relative stability marked proton patients; photon patients lost diversity and naive cells.

Method: immunoSEQ multiplex PCR; TCRdb's copy keeps in-frame clones and lacks some. This sample has fewer than 40,000 clones, with approximately 95% found just once. Per germline, CDR1 KGHSH and CDR2 LQKENI. After removal of 6 bases from V and 8 bases from J, the junction contained 18 bases not matched to a gene. CDR3 length equals 17 residues. About this clone itself: Its antigen is as yet unknown.

V is TRBV18 and J is TRBJ1-2; 10 bases are a match to TRBD1. Sample: peripheral blood, taken from a patient treated with photon-based radiotherapy. The source is a woman aged 50 to 60 with cholangiocarcinoma. The CDR3 nucleotides read TGTGCCAGCTCGTACCAAGAGGGACAGGGGACCTCGCAAGGCTACACCTTC. Protein: CASSYQEGQGTSQGYTF.